This TCR beta chain was profiled in a study of blood T cell repertoires in COVID-19. Cohort assignment relied on participant-reported clinical history. V trimming: 5 bases; J trimming: 3 bases; junction bases outside the gene matches: 17. Germline CDR1 reads MNHEY; CDR2 reads SMNVEV (reference sequence). This CDR3 contains 19 residues. Produced via immunoSEQ multiplex PCR; TCRdb's table is partial and in-frame only. The sample has almost 250,000 clones, 80% to 90% seen once. The chain carries TRBV27 and TRBJ2-7, with 12 nucleotides matching TRBD2. The clonotype was recovered from a woman younger than 45 who had recovered from COVID-19. Sequencing was performed on PBMCs or T cells enriched from blood (not recorded which). In nucleotides, the CDR3 is TGTGCCAGCAGTCCGTCCCTCCTAGCGGGAGGGATCCTCCTCTACGAGCAGTACTTC. Translating gives CASSPSLLAGGILLYEQYF.